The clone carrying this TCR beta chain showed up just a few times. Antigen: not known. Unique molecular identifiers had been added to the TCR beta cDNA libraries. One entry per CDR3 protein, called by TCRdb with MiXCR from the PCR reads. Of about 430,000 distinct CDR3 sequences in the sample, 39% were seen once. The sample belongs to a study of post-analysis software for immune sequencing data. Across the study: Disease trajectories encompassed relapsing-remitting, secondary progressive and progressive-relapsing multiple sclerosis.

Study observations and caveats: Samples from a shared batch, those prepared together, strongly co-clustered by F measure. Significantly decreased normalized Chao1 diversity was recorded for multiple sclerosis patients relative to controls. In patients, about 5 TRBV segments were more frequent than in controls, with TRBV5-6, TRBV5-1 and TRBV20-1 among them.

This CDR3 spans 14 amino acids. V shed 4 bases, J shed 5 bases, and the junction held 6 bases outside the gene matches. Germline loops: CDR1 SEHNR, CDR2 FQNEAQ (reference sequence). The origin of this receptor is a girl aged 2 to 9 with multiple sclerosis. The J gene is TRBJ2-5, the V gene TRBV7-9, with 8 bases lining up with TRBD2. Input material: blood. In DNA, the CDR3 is TGTGCCAGCAGCTCCAGACGGGAGGGGGAGACCCAGTACTTC. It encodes CASSSRREGETQYF.